These T cell receptor beta chains were read from a single sample in a study of control samples from healthy donors and cancer patients. The table came from immunoSEQ multiplex PCR; TCRdb's copy has only in-frame clones and leaves some out. The table includes about 130,000 clones, less than 90% detected once. The sample was blood. The source is a young man in good health. CDR3s include the opening cysteine and the closing phenylalanine or tryptophan. The D gene is left open where the match is weak. Size values are once, few and many counts, or a class for expanded clones, and some rows have none.

TRBV6-5,NA,many,TRBJ2-2,TGTGCCAGCAGTTACTTCAATACCGGGGAGCTGTTTTTT,CASSYFNTGELFF
TRBV2,NA,NA,TRBJ2-7,TGTGCCAGCAAGTCCGGGGGCTACGAGCAGTACTTC,CASKSGGYEQYF
TRBV30,NA,NA,TRBJ2-5,TGTGCCTGGAGTGGGGTCAGACAAGAGACCCAGTACTTC,CAWSGVRQETQYF
TRBV6-1,NA,NA,TRBJ1-1,TGTGCCAGCAGTGAAGCTCGGGAGCTGGGAGAAGCTTTCTTT,CASSEARELGEAFF
TRBV11-2,TRBD1,NA,TRBJ1-3,TGTGCCAGCAGCTTCCAGGGACAGGGTCTAGGCTCTGGAAACACCATATATTTT,CASSFQGQGLGSGNTIYF
TRBV27,NA,NA,TRBJ2-3,TGTGCCAGCAGTTTAAAAGACAGAAGCACAGATACGCAGTATTTT,CASSLKDRSTDTQYF
TRBV6-1,NA,NA,TRBJ2-1,TGTGCCAGCAGTGAAGGCCGGAATGAGCAGTTCTTC,CASSEGRNEQFF
TRBV5-1,NA,NA,TRBJ1-2,TGCGCCAGCAGCTTGGGGACAGCGGGTTATGGCTACACCTTC,CASSLGTAGYGYTF
TRBV6-5,NA,NA,TRBJ2-1,TGTGCCAGCAGTCCCCCCGGGGAGCATAACTTCTTC,CASSPPGEHNFF
TRBV5-4,TRBD2,NA,TRBJ2-1,TGTGCCAGCAGCTTGTACGGGGGGGGAAGTAATGAGCAGTTCTTC,CASSLYGGGSNEQFF
TRBV18,NA,NA,TRBJ1-2,TGTGCCAGCTCCGACAGTAAGGGCTACACCTTC,CASSDSKGYTF
TRBV7-9,NA,NA,TRBJ1-1,TGTGCCAGCAGCGTAGCGGGCAACACTGAAGCTTTCTTT,CASSVAGNTEAFF
TRBV24-1,NA,NA,TRBJ1-5,TGTGCCACCGCCAACTGGGGACAAAATAGCAATCAGCCCCAGCATTTT,CATANWGQNSNQPQHF
TRBV28,NA,NA,TRBJ1-1,TGTGCCAGCAGCCACACGCCGACTGAAGCTTTCTTT,CASSHTPTEAFF
TRBV6-1,NA,NA,TRBJ1-5,TGTGCCAGCAGTGAGTCGACGGCATACAATCAGCCCCAGCATTTT,CASSESTAYNQPQHF
TRBV14,TRBD1,NA,TRBJ2-7,TGTGCCAGCAGCCCCCAGATTCCGACAGGGCCCTACGAGCAGTACTTC,CASSPQIPTGPYEQYF
TRBV29-1,NA,NA,TRBJ2-3,TGCAGCGCTGAAGGGATGACAGATACGCAGTATTTT,CSAEGMTDTQYF
TRBV19,NA,NA,TRBJ2-2,TGTGCCAGTAGTATGTTCCCACCTCGGGGGTACACCGGGGAGCTGTTTTTT,CASSMFPPRGYTGELFF
TRBV28,NA,NA,TRBJ1-2,TGTGCCGTTTCACAGGGTCCAGGTGGCTACACCTTC,CAVSQGPGGYTF
TRBV5-4,NA,NA,TRBJ1-1,TGTGCCAGCAGCTTTGGGGAGGGCATCCCTCTTGGAGCTTTCTTT,CASSFGEGIPLGAFF
TRBV6-5,NA,NA,TRBJ2-1,TGTGCCAGCAGCCCCAGAGCTGCTACTGAGCAGTTCTTC,CASSPRAATEQFF
TRBV5-1,TRBD2,NA,TRBJ2-5,TGCGCCAGCAGCCTCGGGACTCCGGGGGGGACCCAGTACTTC,CASSLGTPGGTQYF
TRBV6-5,TRBD2,NA,TRBJ2-3,TGTGCCAGCAGTTCCGTAAGCGGGAGACGGACAGATACGCAGTATTTT,CASSSVSGRRTDTQYF
TRBV7-2,TRBD1,NA,TRBJ2-7,TGTGCCAGCAGCTATAGACAGGGCGGTCGGTACGAGCAGTACTTC,CASSYRQGGRYEQYF
TRBV7-7,TRBD2,once,TRBJ2-5,TGTGCCAGCAGCCCAGGGGGACTAGCGAGGTACCAAGAGACCCAGTACTTC,CASSPGGLARYQETQYF
TRBV15,NA,NA,TRBJ1-4,TGTGCCACCCAAGCTGGGAATAATGAAAAACTGTTTTTT,CATQAGNNEKLFF
TRBV19,NA,NA,TRBJ2-2,TGTGCCAGTAGTATTCAGATTAACACCGGGGAGCTGTTTTTT,CASSIQINTGELFF
TRBV24-1,NA,NA,TRBJ2-1,TGTGCCACCAGTACTGTTCGACAGACCTACAATGAGCAGTTCTTC,CATSTVRQTYNEQFF
TRBV6-6,TRBD1,NA,TRBJ1-5,TGTGCCAGCCAGGGACAGGGGGTAGGTCAGCCCCAGCATTTT,CASQGQGVGQPQHF
TRBV11-3,NA,NA,TRBJ2-7,TGTGCCAGCAGCTCCTCGGGCGGTACCCAAGGGCAGTACTTC,CASSSSGGTQGQYF
TRBV7-2,TRBD2,NA,TRBJ2-3,TGTGCCAGCAGCCCTTGGCGGGCGGGAGGCTCAGATACGCAGTATTTT,CASSPWRAGGSDTQYF
TRBV6-4,TRBD1,few,TRBJ2-2,TGTGCCAGCAGTGATGGACAGGGGTCCGCCGGGGAGCTGTTTTTT,CASSDGQGSAGELFF
TRBV5-5,NA,NA,TRBJ2-7,TGTGCCAGCAGCTTGACGGGGGGCAACGAGCAGTACTTC,CASSLTGGNEQYF
TRBV5-1,NA,NA,TRBJ2-6,TGCGCCAGCAGCTTGGGACCTCGGGCAGGAGGGGCCAACGTCCTGACTTTC,CASSLGPRAGGANVLTF
TRBV11-2,NA,NA,TRBJ2-5,TGTGCCAGCAGCTTATTTCAGAGGAATCAAGAGACCCAGTACTTC,CASSLFQRNQETQYF
TRBV27,NA,once,TRBJ1-5,TGTGCCAGCAGGAATCGCAATCAGCCCCAGCATTTT,CASRNRNQPQHF
TRBV6-2/TRBV6-3,TRBD1,NA,TRBJ2-7,TGTGCCAGCAGCCTCCCCTTGGGACAGGGATCCTACGAGCAGTACTTC,CASSLPLGQGSYEQYF
TRBV29-1,NA,once,TRBJ1-1,TGCAGCGTTGAAGAGGGGGCGACGGGCACTGAAGCTTTCTTT,CSVEEGATGTEAFF
TRBV7-9,TRBD2,NA,TRBJ2-1,TGTGCCAGCAGCCCGGGACTAGCCCGCTACAATGAGCAGTTCTTC,CASSPGLARYNEQFF
TRBV28,TRBD1,NA,TRBJ1-5,TGTGCCAGCAGCAAGAGACAGGGCGATCAGCCCCAGCATTTT,CASSKRQGDQPQHF
TRBV3-1/TRBV3-2,TRBD2,NA,TRBJ2-7,TGTGCCAGCAGCCCCCGGACTAGCGGGGGAAGATACGAGCAGTACTTC,CASSPRTSGGRYEQYF
TRBV6-1,NA,NA,TRBJ1-1,TGTGCCAGCAGTGAATTCGGACCGAGCGGGACTGAAGCTTTCTTT,CASSEFGPSGTEAFF